The 18 T cell receptor beta chains reported below all come from one sample, sequenced in a study of radiation and T cells in renal cell carcinoma. Time point of the sample: blood 4 weeks post-SBRT, at nephrectomy. Treatment given: 15 Gy SBRT to primary tumor, nephrectomy 4 weeks later. Only in-frame clones appear in the TCRdb table, and some are missing; sequencing was by immunoSEQ multiplex PCR. The sample lists approximately 170,000 clones, about 85% seen once, with 11% in the top ten. Sequencing used blood, obtained from a patient whose treatment included radiotherapy and nephrectomy. The receptors originated from a woman aged 45 to 65 with renal cell carcinoma.

This rearrangement joins TRBV15 to TRBJ2-7, with D perhaps matching TRBD2 (5 bases). V shed 3 bases and J shed 4 bases, with 10 bases lying between them. The length of the CDR3 is 13 residues. The germline gives CDR1 LNHNV, CDR2 YYDKDF (reference sequence). CDR3 nucleotide sequence: TGTGCCACCAGCAGGACGGACTCTTACGAGCAGTACTTC. Protein sequence: CATSRTDSYEQYF.

This clone has a handful of counts. The genes are TRBV5-5 and TRBJ1-3; D is uncertain. This CDR3 comprises 15 residues. Germline CDR1 SGHKS, CDR2 YYEKEE (reference sequence). Trimming left V 0 bases short and J 0 bases short, with 7 bases between. The CDR3 sequence: CASSLGSVSGNTIYF. The CDR3 nucleotides are TGTGCCAGCAGCTTGGGGTCAGTCTCTGGAAACACCATATATTTT.

The chain joins TRBV5-6 to TRBJ2-2; 9 bases are shared with TRBD1. The junction had 6 bases not matched to a gene; V was cut back by 3 bases and J by 3 bases. Germline CDR1 SGHDT, CDR2 YYEEEE. This CDR3 is built from 16 residues. CDR3: CASSYHRGLDTGELFF. The CDR3 bases are TGTGCCAGCAGCTACCACAGGGGGCTGGACACCGGGGAGCTGTTTTTT.

As DNA, the CDR3 is TGTGCCAGCAGCGTAGCCGGGGGCGGGTACACCTTC. Protein: CASSVAGGGYTF. The chain is built from TRBV9 and TRBJ1-2; TRBD1 might be the D (6 bases). The CDR3 has 12 amino acids. Germline V gene data show CDR1 as SGDLS and CDR2 as YYNGEE. V lost 0 bases to trimming and J lost 11 bases, with 11 bases between them.

The gene calls are TRBV19 and TRBJ2-7; 10 bases are shared with TRBD2. Trimming cost V 4 bases and J 2 bases; bases outside gene matches: 8. The length of the CDR3 is 16 residues. Germline V gene lookup returns CDR1 LNHDA and CDR2 SQIVND (reference sequence). DNA for the CDR3: TGTGCCAGTAGTACAGACCTAGCGGGGGCCCCCTACGAGCAGTACTTC. As protein: CASSTDLAGAPYEQYF.

The chain carries TRBV2 and TRBJ1-1, with D possibly being TRBD1 (5 bases). Germline V CDR1 and CDR2: SNHLY, FYNNEI. This CDR3 spans 12 amino acids. V was cut by 4 bases and J by 8 bases, with 11 bases left in between. The CDR3 here is CASSVSTAEAFF. The CDR3 DNA is TGTGCCAGCAGTGTCTCGACAGCCGAAGCTTTCTTT.

The genes are TRBV5-1 and TRBJ1-3, with no clear D. The ends were cut back, 1 base at V and 3 bases at J, with 5 bases in the middle. Germline values: CDR1 SGHRS, CDR2 YFSETQ. This CDR3 region has 13 residues. As DNA, the CDR3 is TGCGCCAGCAGCTTGCAGGTTGGAAACACCATATATTTT. It is translated as CASSLQVGNTIYF.

This chain uses TRBV6-6 with TRBJ2-7; 10 nucleotides align to TRBD2. CDR1 and CDR2 (germline): MNHNY, SVGAGI (reference sequence). The ends lost 6 bases at V and 7 bases at J; junction bases unmatched: 12. CDR3 length equals 15 residues. CDR3 nucleotide sequence: TGTGCCAGCAGATCAAGCGGGGGGGCTGCTTGGGAGCAGTACTTC. This sequence encodes CASRSSGGAAWEQYF.

The V and J genes are TRBV6-4 and TRBJ1-1, with 8 positions matching TRBD1. The junction had 4 bases not matched to a gene; V was cut back by 6 bases and J by 1 base. The CDR3 contains 14 residues. Germline CDR1 reads MRHNA; CDR2 reads SNTAGT. CDR3: CASRPGQANTEAFF. CDR3 DNA sequence: TGTGCCAGCAGGCCGGGACAGGCGAACACTGAAGCTTTCTTT.

In the case of this clone: At one boundary the junction diverges from the germline segment, which might be a read error. The chain uses TRBV7-9 and TRBJ2-5, with D possibly matching TRBD2 (5 bases). This CDR3 comprises 11 residues. Per germline, CDR1 SEHNR and CDR2 FQNEAQ (reference sequence). CDR3 protein: CASSLAETQYF. Written as DNA, the CDR3 is TGTGCCAGCAGCCTAGCTGAGACCCAGTACTTC.

Only one count was recorded for this clone. CDR3 region: CASRSQGSVDEQYF. CDR3 nucleotide sequence: TGTGCCAGTAGGTCACAGGGATCGGTTGACGAGCAGTACTTC. The chain couples TRBV6-1 to TRBJ2-7; weak D call: TRBD1 (6 bases). The CDR3 has 14 amino acids. With 9 bases removed from V and 5 bases from J, the gap between germline ends came to 20 bases. Germline V lookup: CDR1 MNHNS, CDR2 SASEGT.

V gene TRBV29-1 combines with J gene TRBJ2-1; a possible D gene is TRBD1 (6 bases). With 6 bases removed from V and 5 bases from J, the gap between germline ends came to 8 bases. The CDR3 sequence is 11 residues long. The germline V gene has CDR1 SQVTM and CDR2 ANQGSEA. The CDR3 nucleotides are TGCAGCGTATGGACAGACAATGAGCAGTTCTTC. Translation: CSVWTDNEQFF.

The genes are TRBV5-1 and TRBJ1-6; the D is unclear. Between the trimmed V and J ends, which lost 4 bases and 13 bases, there was a span of 12 bases. The germline V gene encodes CDR1 SGHRS and CDR2 YFSETQ. The CDR3 is made up of 12 amino acids. Here the CDR3 reads CASSGPGFPLHF. For the CDR3, the DNA is TGCGCCAGCAGCGGGCCGGGGTTCCCCCTCCACTTT.

In its sample, this clone ranks as large (0.1 to 1%). CDR3 sequence reads: CASSLAFYEQYF. The CDR3 DNA reads TGTGCCAGCAGCTTAGCCTTCTACGAGCAGTACTTC. V and J are TRBV7-9 and TRBJ2-7; D is unclear. V was trimmed by 0 bases and J by 3 bases, leaving 3 bases between them. The CDR3 has 12 residues. In germline, CDR1 is SEHNR, CDR2 FQNEAQ (reference sequence).

This clone was picked up one time. The genes are TRBV6-5 and TRBJ1-1; TRBD1 matches 8 bases. V shed 6 bases and J 4 bases; nucleotides not matched to a gene: 7. Germline assignment: CDR1 MNHEY and CDR2 SVGAGI. CDR3 length equals 14 residues. CDR3 protein: CASSAIDRGTEAFF. In DNA, the CDR3 is TGTGCCAGCAGCGCAATCGACAGGGGCACTGAAGCTTTCTTT.

This clone was seen a handful of times. The rearrangement links TRBV7-9 to TRBJ1-4; D gene ambiguous. CDR1 is SEHNR and CDR2 is FQNEAQ in the germline V gene (reference sequence). The V end lost 4 bases, the J end lost 13 bases, and 13 bases lay between the germline ends. The CDR3 is 12 amino acids. The CDR3 DNA reads as TGTGCCAGCAGCTACGATGATCTTAGACTGTTTTTT. Protein: CASSYDDLRLFF.

The CDR3 region has the DNA TGTGCCAGCAGACGGACAGGGGGGTACACTGAAGCTTTCTTT. This sequence encodes CASRRTGGYTEAFF. The chain recombines TRBV6-5 with TRBJ1-1; TRBD1 matches 10 bases. Germline trimming cut 6 bases from V and 3 bases from J; bases unmatched to any gene: 4. CDR1 is MNHEY, CDR2 SVGAGI, per germline. The length of the CDR3 is 14 residues.

This chain uses TRBV5-1 with TRBJ1-1; D is possibly TRBD1 (6 bases). The CDR3 has 15 residues. Germline values: CDR1 SGHRS, CDR2 YFSETQ. V gave up 1 base and J gave up 1 base, with 11 bases separating them. The CDR3 region has the DNA TGCGCCAGCAGCTTGACAGGGTTTGAGAACACTGAAGCTTTCTTT. Protein product: CASSLTGFENTEAFF.